The 10 T cell receptor beta chains listed next were all sequenced from one sample in a study of tumor-infiltrating lymphocytes in oesophageal squamous cell carcinoma. Using its own MiXCR run on the PCR reads, TCRdb lists one record per CDR3 protein. The sample comprises around 12,000 distinct CDR3 sequences, 50% to 55% of which are singletons, and about 28% rests with the top ten. The specimen was esophageal tumor tissue. The receptors were gathered from a female donor with esophageal squamous cell carcinoma.

The rearrangement joins TRBV2 to TRBJ2-7, with D unclear. The better agreement between TRBJ2-1 and the DNA end casts doubt on the J call. CDR1 and CDR2 from the germline V gene are SNHLY and FYNNEI. The CDR3 covers 13 residues. CDR3 region: CASSVGSYNEQFF. The CDR3 DNA reads TGTGCCAGCAGTGTAGGCTCCTACAATGAGCAGTTCTTC.

The sample holds many counts of this clonotype. The chain combines TRBV24-1 with TRBJ2-3; 9 bases align to TRBD1. Germline V lookup: CDR1 KGHDR, CDR2 SFDVKD. The length of the CDR3 is 13 residues. V was pared by 9 bases and J by 0 bases, with 0 bases of the junction left unmatched. DNA for the CDR3: TGTGCCACCGGACAGGGGAGCACAGATACGCAGTATTTT. Translation: CATGQGSTDTQYF.

This clonotype was seen at least ten times. This chain links TRBV10-3 with TRBJ2-1; maybe TRBD1 (5 bases). V lost 2 bases, J lost 11 bases, and 7 bases lay in between. The CDR3 is 11 amino acids. Per germline, CDR1 ENHRY and CDR2 SYGVKD. The chain's CDR3 is CAISEDSKQFF. The CDR3 DNA sequence: TGTGCCATCAGTGAGGACAGTAAGCAGTTCTTC.

V gene TRBV10-1 combines with J gene TRBJ2-6; D is unclear. Deletions cut 4 bases from V and 0 bases from J, with 7 bases between. The CDR3 is 15 amino acids. Germline loops: CDR1 WNHNN, CDR2 SYGVQD (reference sequence). The CDR3 loop reads CASSGPCSGANVLTF. CDR3 nucleotide sequence: TGCGCCAGCAGTGGGCCATGCTCTGGGGCCAACGTCCTGACTTTC.

This clonotype is a singleton in its sample. V is TRBV12-3 or TRBV12-4 and J is TRBJ2-5; D is undetermined. The assigned J gene may be wrong: the sequence end matches TRBJ2-1 better. The CDR3 is made up of 13 amino acids. In DNA form, the CDR3 reads TGTGCCAGCAGTTTGGGTTCCTACAATGAGCAGTTCTTC. Encoded protein: CASSLGSYNEQFF.

The table lists this clonotype with a few counts. The chain links TRBV6-6 to TRBJ2-7; the match to TRBD2 covers 8 bases. With V trimmed by 5 bases and J by 3 bases, 12 bases remained unmatched. The CDR3 runs 16 residues. The germline CDR1 and CDR2 sequences are MNHNY and SVGAGI (reference sequence). The CDR3 coding sequence is TGTGCCAGCAGTCCCCCTGGGGTAGCGGGATTCTACGAGCAGTACTTC. Translation gives CASSPPGVAGFYEQYF.

In regard to this clonotype: Because the CDR3 is missing its conserved closing phenylalanine or tryptophan, this is likely a read error. The DNA is left out, because the CDR3 cannot be placed on it with certainty; the CDR3 is given as TCRdb lists it. The gene calls are TRBV10-3 and TRBJ2-6; the table's D call of TRBD1 was not tested on the DNA. Counting both end residues, the CDR3 totals 15 amino acids. Germline values: CDR1 ENHRY, CDR2 SYGVKD. The CDR3 here is CAISVPGGGRLHLRI.

This clonotype was seen a few times. The CDR3 DNA reads TGTGCCAGCAGCTTATGCCAGACCCCCAAAAACATTCAGTACTTC. Protein sequence: CASSLCQTPKNIQYF. J is TRBJ2-4 and V is TRBV7-6; no definite D call. Trimming removed 2 bases from V and 2 bases from J, with 10 bases in between. Per the germline V gene, CDR1 is SGHVS and CDR2 is FNYEAQ. The length of the CDR3 is 15 residues. Looking up the rest from reference TRBV7-6 and TRBJ2-4 gives the full variable domain: GAGVSQSPRYKVTKRGQDVALRCDPISGHVSLYWYRQALGQGPEFLTYFNYEAQQDKSGLPNDRFSAERPEGSISTLTIQRTEQRDSAMYRCASSLCQTPKNIQYFGAGTRLSVL.

This clonotype was counted once. The rearrangement joins TRBV10-2 to TRBJ2-1; the D is unclear. TRBJ2-5 matches the DNA end more closely, so the J call is doubtful. The CDR3 contains 13 residues. Germline V gives CDR1 WSHSY, CDR2 SAAADI. The CDR3 reads CASSESSQQTQYF. CDR3 nucleotides: TGCGCCAGCAGTGAGTCGAGTCAACAGACCCAGTACTTC.

V usage is TRBV7-2 and J usage is TRBJ2-3; D tentatively reads TRBD1 or TRBD2 (5 bases each). Germline CDR1 reads SGHTA; CDR2 reads FQGNSA. This CDR3 has 15 amino acids. The germline V and J ends were trimmed by 0 bases and 11 bases, with 18 bases remaining between them. CDR3 sequence: CASSLAAGGPYEQYF. Here the CDR3 DNA reads TGTGCCAGCAGCTTAGCGGCTGGGGGACCATACGAGCAGTATTTT.